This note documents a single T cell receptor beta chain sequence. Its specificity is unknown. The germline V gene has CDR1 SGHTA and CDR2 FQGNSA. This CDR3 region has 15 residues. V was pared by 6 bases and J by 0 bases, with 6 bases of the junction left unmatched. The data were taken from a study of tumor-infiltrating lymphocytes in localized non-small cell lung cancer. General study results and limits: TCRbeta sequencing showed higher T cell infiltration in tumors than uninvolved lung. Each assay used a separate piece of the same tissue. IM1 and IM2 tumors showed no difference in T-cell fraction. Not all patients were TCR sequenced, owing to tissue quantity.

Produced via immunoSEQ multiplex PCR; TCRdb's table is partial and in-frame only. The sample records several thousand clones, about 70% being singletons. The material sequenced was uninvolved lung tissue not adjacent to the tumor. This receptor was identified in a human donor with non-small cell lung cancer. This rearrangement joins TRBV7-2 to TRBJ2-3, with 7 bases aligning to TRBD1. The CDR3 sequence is CASSFRQGSTDTQYF. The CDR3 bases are TGTGCCAGCAGTTTCAGACAGGGTAGCACAGATACGCAGTATTTT.